This TCR beta chain was observed in a study of blood T cell repertoires in COVID-19. Data came from immunoSEQ multiplex PCR; TCRdb stores just in-frame clones and leaves some out. This table has 200,000 to 250,000 clones, about 89% appearing once. V was cut by 11 bases and J by 4 bases, with 11 bases left in between. Per germline, CDR1 SNHLY and CDR2 FYNNEI. CDR3 size: 11 residues. The genes are TRBV2 and TRBJ1-1, with D unclear. The sample comprised peripheral blood. The clonotype comes from a woman in her sixties or seventies who had recovered from COVID-19. This CDR3 reads CALRAGTEAFF. Written as DNA, the CDR3 is TGTGCCCTTCGGGCGGGCACTGAAGCTTTCTTT.